Below are 27 T cell receptor beta chains sequenced from a single sample in a study of blood T cell repertoires in COVID-19. Repertoires were generated with immunoSEQ multiplex PCR, while TCRdb's copy carries only in-frame clones and drops some. The sample lists 100,000 to 150,000 clones; roughly 91% were seen once. Sequencing was done on a sample of peripheral blood. These receptor sequences come from a man aged 45-60 years with active or convalescent COVID-19.

This rearrangement joins TRBV4-1 to TRBJ2-6, with 7 bases identical to TRBD1. CDR3 length equals 19 residues. CDR1 and CDR2 from the germline V gene are MGHRA and YSYEKL. The junction had 8 bases not matched to a gene; V was cut back by 0 bases and J by 0 bases. CDR3 protein: CASSQDRGQEYSGANVLTF. CDR3 bases: TGCGCCAGCAGCCAAGATAGGGGGCAGGAGTACTCTGGGGCCAACGTCCTGACTTTC.

The CDR3 is CAWSASGPGGDSPLHF. In DNA, the CDR3 is TGTGCCTGGAGTGCTTCAGGGCCAGGTGGGGATTCACCCCTCCACTTT. The V and J genes are TRBV30 and TRBJ1-6; weak D call: TRBD1 (5 bases). This CDR3 is built from 16 residues. Trimming took 1 base from V and 8 from J, leaving 18 bases between them. The germline V gene has CDR1 GTSNPN and CDR2 SVGIG (reference sequence).

This clone was seen only once. This chain connects TRBV7-9 to TRBJ1-4, with D unresolved. CDR3 length: 15 amino acids. With 1 base removed from V and 2 bases from J, the gap between germline ends came to 8 bases. Germline values: CDR1 SEHNR, CDR2 FQNEAQ (reference sequence). The CDR3 sequence is CASSLGWETNEKLFF. The CDR3 nucleotides read TGTGCCAGCAGCTTAGGTTGGGAGACTAATGAAAAACTGTTTTTT. Combining the CDR3 with reference TRBV7-9 and TRBJ1-4 gives the whole variable domain DTGVSQNPRHKITKRGQNVTFRCDPISEHNRLYWYRQTLGQGPEFLTYFQNEAQLEKSRLLSDRFSAERPKGSFSTLEIQRTEQGDSAMYLCASSLGWETNEKLFFGSGTQLSVL.

This chain uses TRBV5-1 with TRBJ2-5; TRBD2 might be the D (5 bases). V shed 4 bases and J shed 2 bases, with 9 bases lying between them. Germline lookup yields CDR1 SGHRS and CDR2 YFSETQ. This CDR3 comprises 13 residues. The CDR3 coding sequence is TGCGCCAGCAGCCCGGGAATACAAGAGACCCAGTACTTC. This encodes CASSPGIQETQYF.

The rearrangement joins TRBV9 to TRBJ2-5, with 7 bases that match TRBD2. CDR1 SGDLS and CDR2 YYNGEE come from the germline V gene. After removal of 0 bases from V and 5 bases from J, the junction contained 4 bases not matched to a gene. The CDR3 covers 14 residues. Written as DNA, the CDR3 is TGTGCCAGCAGCGTAGAACCCGGGAGGGAGACCCAGTACTTC. Residues: CASSVEPGRETQYF. The variable domain in full, completed from reference TRBV9 and TRBJ2-5, reads DSGVTQTPKHLITATGQRVTLRCSPRSGDLSVYWYQQSLDQGLQFLIQYYNGEERAKGNILERFSAQQFPDLHSELNLSSLELGDSALYFCASSVEPGRETQYFGPGTRLLVL.

This chain joins TRBV5-6 and TRBJ2-3; TRBD1 matches at 10 bases. This CDR3 spans 16 amino acids. Unmatched junction bases numbered 2, after V lost 0 bases and J lost 1 base. CDR1 is SGHDT and CDR2 is YYEEEE in the germline V gene. CDR3 bases: TGTGCCAGCAGCTTGGGGGACAGGGGTGGCACAGATACGCAGTATTTT. Translation gives CASSLGDRGGTDTQYF.

The chain links TRBV2 to TRBJ2-3; D call uncertain. Germline V CDR1 and CDR2: SNHLY, FYNNEI. The CDR3 extends over 10 amino acids. V shed 8 bases and J shed 5 bases, with 5 bases lying between them. As DNA, the CDR3 is TGTGCCAGCTTTCTAGATACGCAGTATTTT. This translates into CASFLDTQYF.

This clone was detected only once. The CDR3 loop is CASSTLANEETQYF. The DNA for the CDR3 is TGTGCCAGTAGTACCCTAGCGAATGAAGAGACCCAGTACTTC. V usage is TRBV19 and J usage is TRBJ2-5; tentatively, D is TRBD2 (6 bases). This CDR3 spans 14 amino acids. Germline-derived CDR1 and CDR2 are LNHDA and SQIVND (reference sequence). The V gene lost 4 bases and the J gene lost 3 bases, with 12 bases spanning the gap.

The rearrangement links TRBV11-2 to TRBJ2-5; 7 bases fit TRBD2. Germline V CDR1 and CDR2: SGHAT, FQNNGV. The ends lost 5 bases at V and 3 bases at J; junction bases unmatched: 12. The CDR3 totals 16 residues. As DNA, the CDR3 is TGTGCCAGCAGCAGCCTGGAGCGGGGTAGAAAAGAGACCCAGTACTTC. This translates into CASSSLERGRKETQYF.

The rearrangement links TRBV27 to TRBJ1-6; D unclear. This CDR3 spans 16 amino acids. CDR1 MNHEY and CDR2 SMNVEV come from the germline V gene (reference sequence). V gave up 0 bases and J gave up 5 bases, with 11 bases separating them. The DNA of the CDR3 is TGTGCCAGCAGTTTATCGCCGGGTGCGGATAATTCACCCCTCCACTTT. Amino acid sequence: CASSLSPGADNSPLHF.

The rearrangement joins TRBV10-1 to TRBJ2-7; 12 positions agree with TRBD1. This CDR3 has 14 amino acids. The V gene's germline CDR1 is WNHNN and CDR2 SYGVQD (reference sequence). V lost 6 bases to trimming and J lost 6 bases; unmatched junction nucleotides: 6. Here the CDR3 reads CASRRDRGRGEQYF. The CDR3 DNA reads as TGCGCCAGCAGACGGGACAGGGGGCGAGGCGAGCAGTACTTC.

The chain uses TRBV5-1 and TRBJ2-6; D is perhaps TRBD2 (5 bases). V shed 1 base and J shed 2 bases, with 7 bases lying between them. The CDR3 spans 15 residues. Germline V lookup: CDR1 SGHRS, CDR2 YFSETQ. The CDR3 sequence: CASSLYGAGANVLTF. The CDR3 nucleotides are TGCGCCAGCAGCTTGTACGGGGCTGGGGCCAACGTCCTGACTTTC.

The chain recombines TRBV27 with TRBJ1-6, with D unresolved. With 3 bases removed from V and 15 bases from J, the gap between germline ends came to 15 bases. The CDR3 has 13 residues. Germline assignment: CDR1 MNHEY and CDR2 SMNVEV (reference sequence). DNA for the CDR3: TGTGCCAGCAGTTTGACACCTAAGCATCACCTCCACTTT. Protein: CASSLTPKHHLHF.

The rearrangement uses TRBV4-3 and TRBJ1-3, with D possibly matching TRBD1 (6 bases). This CDR3 region has 15 residues. Germline V gene data show CDR1 as LGHNA and CDR2 as YSLEER. Trimming left V 4 bases short and J 2 bases short, with 12 bases between. The CDR3 region is CASSPDYRAGNTIYF. The CDR3 region has the DNA TGCGCCAGCAGCCCAGACTACAGGGCTGGAAACACCATATATTTT.

The rearrangement links TRBV5-1 to TRBJ1-5; a weak D match, TRBD1 (6 bases). There are 13 residues in the CDR3. CDR1 and CDR2 from the germline V gene are SGHRS and YFSETQ. V shed 4 bases and J shed 3 bases, with 8 bases lying between them. The DNA for the CDR3 is TGCGCCAGCAGCCGGGACAACAATCAGCCCCAGCATTTT. Its protein is CASSRDNNQPQHF.

The rearrangement joins TRBV10-3 to TRBJ2-2; TRBD1 might be the D (5 bases). The CDR3 totals 15 residues. Trimming removed 3 bases from V and 6 bases from J, with 14 bases in between. CDR1 is ENHRY, CDR2 SYGVKD, per germline. The CDR3 spells CAISEPDKLSGELFF. In DNA form, the CDR3 reads TGTGCCATCAGTGAACCGGACAAACTATCCGGGGAGCTGTTTTTT.

CDR3 in amino acids: CASSDRDGGIIRGEKLFF. CDR3 DNA: TGTGCCAGCAGTGACCGGGACGGCGGGATAATACGAGGTGAAAAACTGTTTTTT. The J gene is TRBJ1-4, the V gene TRBV6-1; D possibly corresponds to TRBD1 (5 bases). Trimming stripped 3 bases from V and 7 bases from J, with 24 bases between. The germline gives CDR1 MNHNS, CDR2 SASEGT. The CDR3 length is 18 residues.

This rearrangement joins TRBV3-1 (or the pseudogene TRBV3-2) to TRBJ1-1; 12 bases agree with TRBD1. This CDR3 contains 17 residues. The junction had 8 bases not matched to a gene; V was cut back by 2 bases and J by 4 bases. CDR1 and CDR2 from the germline V gene are LGHDT and YNNKEL (reference sequence). The CDR3 DNA reads TGTGCCAGCAGCCAAACCGGGACAGGGGGCAGGAGCACTGAAGCTTTCTTT. The encoded protein is CASSQTGTGGRSTEAFF.

The chain's CDR3 is CASSVSSWKNYGYTF. The CDR3 bases are TGTGCCAGCAGCGTGTCTAGCTGGAAAAACTATGGCTACACCTTC. This sequence joins TRBV9 and TRBJ1-2; D is undetermined. Germline assignment: CDR1 SGDLS and CDR2 YYNGEE. The V and J ends lost 2 bases and 2 bases respectively, with 13 bases between them. CDR3 size: 15 residues.

Concerning this clone: One junction end does not reproduce the germline sequence, and a read error may be involved. The chain couples TRBV24-1 to TRBJ2-7; maybe TRBD2 (5 bases). CDR3 length equals 10 residues. The germline CDR1 and CDR2 sequences are KGHDR and SFDVKD. CDR3 coding DNA: TGTGCCACCGCTGTCCAAACCTGGAGGTTC. Translation: CATAVQTWRF.

The CDR3 region is CASSQEAAGNEKLFF. The CDR3 DNA reads TGTGCCAGCAGCCAAGAGGCGGCGGGCAATGAAAAACTGTTTTTT. This chain joins TRBV3-1 (or the pseudogene TRBV3-2) and TRBJ1-4; unclear D gene. V lost 0 bases, J lost 5 bases, and 10 bases lay in between. The CDR3 loop spans 15 amino acids. Germline CDR1 is LGHDT and CDR2 is YNNKEL (reference sequence).

DNA for the CDR3: TGCGCCAGCAGGCCCGGACACCTCTACAATGAGCAGTTCTTC. Its translation is CASRPGHLYNEQFF. The chain employs TRBV23-1 and TRBJ2-1, with D maybe TRBD1 (5 bases). TRBV23-1 is noted as an ORF with a role that remains uncertain. The CDR3 totals 14 residues. The V end was cut by 6 bases, the J end by 3 bases, with 12 bases between.

This chain joins TRBV23-1 and TRBJ2-7; TRBD1 matches 7 bases. TRBV23-1 is given ORF status, its function remaining uncertain. V lost 0 bases to trimming and J lost 7 bases; unmatched junction nucleotides: 9. The CDR3 covers 15 residues. CDR3 nucleotide sequence: TGCGCCAGCAGTCAATCGAAGACAGGGCCCTTGGAGCAGTACTTC. It translates to CASSQSKTGPLEQYF.

The chain joins TRBV18 to TRBJ2-1; D gene unclear. The ends were cut back, 2 bases at V and 1 base at J, with 12 bases in the middle. Germline V gene sequence: CDR1 KGHSH, CDR2 LQKENI. CDR3 length equals 16 residues. CDR3 region: CASSPMGVESYNEQFF. The CDR3 DNA reads as TGTGCCAGCTCACCAATGGGCGTCGAGTCCTACAATGAGCAGTTCTTC. The complete variable domain, with remaining parts taken from reference TRBV18 and TRBJ2-1, reads NAGVMQNPRHLVRRRGQEARLRCSPMKGHSHVYWYRQLPEEGLKFMVYLQKENIIDESGMPKERFSAEFPKEGPSILRIQQVVRGDSAAYFCASSPMGVESYNEQFFGPGTRLTVL.

CDR3 DNA: TGTGCCAGCAGCCGGAGATTGGGCACAGATACGCAGTATTTT. It codes for CASSRRLGTDTQYF. V gene TRBV9 combines with J gene TRBJ2-3; D gene unclear. V was pared by 4 bases and J by 1 base, with 10 bases between. This CDR3 comprises 14 residues. The V gene's germline CDR1 is SGDLS and CDR2 YYNGEE.

V gene TRBV4-3 combines with J gene TRBJ2-7; 7 bases align to TRBD2. V lost 2 bases, J lost 4 bases, and 14 bases stayed unmatched. There are 17 residues in the CDR3. Germline loops: CDR1 LGHNA, CDR2 YSLEER. CDR3: CASSQWGEGSTWYEQYF. CDR3 DNA sequence: TGCGCCAGCAGCCAATGGGGGGAGGGGTCGACTTGGTACGAGCAGTACTTC.

This chain connects TRBV10-1 to TRBJ2-3; TRBD2 matches at 12 bases. Losses at the gene ends were 0 bases for V and 3 bases for J; bases not matched to a gene: 1. The CDR3 is made up of 16 amino acids. Germline V CDR1 and CDR2: WNHNN, SYGVQD (reference sequence). The CDR3 DNA is TGCGCCAGCAGTGAGTCCACTAGCGGGGGGACAGATACGCAGTATTTT. The encoded protein is CASSESTSGGTDTQYF.